This T cell receptor (beta chain) was observed in a study of Ad26.COV2.S vaccination and SARS-CoV-2 variants. Study overall: A COV1001 Ad26.COV2.S trial-arm participant provided the sample. Notes on the study in general: While placebo recipients had lower spike-specific TCR breadth, vaccine recipients had more.

The protocol was immunoSEQ multiplex PCR, while the TCRdb copy is restricted to in-frame clones and leaves out a portion. The table shows about 320,000 clones, with 86% occurring only once. The sample holds a few counts of this clone. Its specificity is not known. From germline, CDR1 is LGHDT and CDR2 YNNKEL (reference sequence). V shed 5 bases and J 6 bases; nucleotides not matched to a gene: 4. There are 13 residues in the CDR3. Noted treatment: 15 to 20 received Ad26.COV2.S at low or high dose, single or two shots; a few received placebo; per-sample allocation not given. Day 63 following the first vaccine or placebo injection was when the samples were taken. In Boston, the donor was an adult between 18-55 years of age.

The receptor was derived from a person between 18 and 65 years old who received the Ad26.COV2.S COVID-19 vaccine or a placebo. The chain joins TRBV3-1 (or the pseudogene TRBV3-2) to TRBJ1-5, with 7 bases matching TRBD1. The material sequenced was peripheral blood, taken in a trial of Ad26.COV2.S vaccine versus placebo. CDR3 sequence (DNA): TGTGCCAGCAGCTACAGGGGTGGTCAGCCCCAGCATTTT. Translation: CASSYRGGQPQHF.